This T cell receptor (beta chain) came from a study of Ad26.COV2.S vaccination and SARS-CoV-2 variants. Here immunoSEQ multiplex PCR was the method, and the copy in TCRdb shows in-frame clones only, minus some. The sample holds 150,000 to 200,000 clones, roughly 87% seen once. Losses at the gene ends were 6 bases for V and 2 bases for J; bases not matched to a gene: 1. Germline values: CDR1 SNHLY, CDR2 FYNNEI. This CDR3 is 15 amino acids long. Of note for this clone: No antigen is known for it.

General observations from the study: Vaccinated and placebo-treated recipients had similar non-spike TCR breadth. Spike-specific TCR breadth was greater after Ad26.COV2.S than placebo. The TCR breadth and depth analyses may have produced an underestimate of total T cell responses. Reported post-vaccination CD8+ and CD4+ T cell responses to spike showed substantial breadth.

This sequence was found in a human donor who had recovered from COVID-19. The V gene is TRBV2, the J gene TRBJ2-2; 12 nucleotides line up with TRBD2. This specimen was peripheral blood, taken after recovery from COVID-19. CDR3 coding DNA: TGTGCCAGCAGAGGACTAGCGGGAAACACCGGGGAGCTGTTTTTT. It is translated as CASRGLAGNTGELFF.